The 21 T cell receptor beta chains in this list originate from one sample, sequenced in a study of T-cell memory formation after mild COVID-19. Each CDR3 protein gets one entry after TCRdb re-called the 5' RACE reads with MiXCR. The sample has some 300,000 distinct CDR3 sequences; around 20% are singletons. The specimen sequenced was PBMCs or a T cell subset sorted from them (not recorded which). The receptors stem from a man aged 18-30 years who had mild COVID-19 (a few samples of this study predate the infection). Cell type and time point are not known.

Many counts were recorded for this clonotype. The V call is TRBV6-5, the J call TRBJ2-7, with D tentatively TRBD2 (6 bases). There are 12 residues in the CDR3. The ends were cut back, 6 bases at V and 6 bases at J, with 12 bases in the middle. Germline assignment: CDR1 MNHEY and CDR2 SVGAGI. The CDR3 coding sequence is TGTGCCAGCAGGGAGCGGCGGGGCGAGCAGTACTTC. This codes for CASRERRGEQYF.

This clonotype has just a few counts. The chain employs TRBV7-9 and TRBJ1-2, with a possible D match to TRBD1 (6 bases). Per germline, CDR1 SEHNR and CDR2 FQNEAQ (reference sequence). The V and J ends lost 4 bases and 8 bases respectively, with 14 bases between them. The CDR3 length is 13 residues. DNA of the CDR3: TGTGCCAGCAGCTCGCCGAGGACAGACGGCTACACCTTC. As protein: CASSSPRTDGYTF.

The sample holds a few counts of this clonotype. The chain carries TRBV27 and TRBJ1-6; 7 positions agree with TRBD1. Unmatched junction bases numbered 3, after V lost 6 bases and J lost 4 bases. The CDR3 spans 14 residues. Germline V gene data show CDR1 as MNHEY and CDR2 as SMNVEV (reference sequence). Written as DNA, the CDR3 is TGTGCCAGCAGGAGGGGGCAATATAATTCACCCCTCCACTTT. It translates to CASRRGQYNSPLHF.

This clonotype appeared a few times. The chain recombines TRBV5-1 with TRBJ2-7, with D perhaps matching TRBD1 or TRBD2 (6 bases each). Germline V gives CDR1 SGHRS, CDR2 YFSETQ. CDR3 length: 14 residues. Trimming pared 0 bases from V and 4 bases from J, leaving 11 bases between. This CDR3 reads CASSLDWGAYEQYF. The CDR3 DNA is TGCGCCAGCAGCTTGGACTGGGGGGCTTACGAGCAGTACTTC.

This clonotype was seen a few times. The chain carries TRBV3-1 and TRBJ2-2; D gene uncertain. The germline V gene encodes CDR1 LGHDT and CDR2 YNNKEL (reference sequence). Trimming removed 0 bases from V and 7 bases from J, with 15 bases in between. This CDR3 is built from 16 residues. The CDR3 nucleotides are TGTGCCAGCAGCCAAGATCTTTGGAGCCGCGTCGGGGAGCTGTTTTTT. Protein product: CASSQDLWSRVGELFF.

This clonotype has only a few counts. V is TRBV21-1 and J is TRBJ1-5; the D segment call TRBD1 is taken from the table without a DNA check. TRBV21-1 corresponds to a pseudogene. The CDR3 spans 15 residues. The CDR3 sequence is CASRLTGGTHQPQHF. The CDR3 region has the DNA TGTGCCAGCAGACTGACAGGGGGCACTCATCAGCCCCAGCATTTT.

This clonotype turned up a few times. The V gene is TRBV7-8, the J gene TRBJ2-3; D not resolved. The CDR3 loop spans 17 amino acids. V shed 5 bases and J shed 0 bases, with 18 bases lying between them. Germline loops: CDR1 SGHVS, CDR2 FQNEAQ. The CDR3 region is CASSPSWAVTSTDTQYF. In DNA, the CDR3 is TGTGCCAGCAGCCCCAGCTGGGCGGTGACTAGCACAGATACGCAGTATTTT.

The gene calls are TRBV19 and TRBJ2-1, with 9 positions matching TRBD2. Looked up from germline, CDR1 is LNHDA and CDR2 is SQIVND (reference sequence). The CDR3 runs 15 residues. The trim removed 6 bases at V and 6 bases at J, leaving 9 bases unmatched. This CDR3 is CASRRGLAKFNEQFF. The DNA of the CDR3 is TGTGCCAGTAGACGCGGACTAGCGAAGTTCAATGAGCAGTTCTTC. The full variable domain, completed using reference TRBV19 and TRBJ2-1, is DGGITQSPKYLFRKEGQNVTLSCEQNLNHDAMYWYRQDPGQGLRLIYYSQIVNDFQKGDIAEGYSVSREKKESFPLTVTSAQKNPTAFYLCASRRGLAKFNEQFFGPGTRLTVL.

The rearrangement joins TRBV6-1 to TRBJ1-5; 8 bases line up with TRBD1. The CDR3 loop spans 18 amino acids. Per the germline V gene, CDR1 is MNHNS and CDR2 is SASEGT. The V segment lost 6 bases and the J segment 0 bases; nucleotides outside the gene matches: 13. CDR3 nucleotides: TGTGCCAGCAGGAACAGGGGGACCGGGGTGTATAGCAATCAGCCCCAGCATTTT. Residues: CASRNRGTGVYSNQPQHF.

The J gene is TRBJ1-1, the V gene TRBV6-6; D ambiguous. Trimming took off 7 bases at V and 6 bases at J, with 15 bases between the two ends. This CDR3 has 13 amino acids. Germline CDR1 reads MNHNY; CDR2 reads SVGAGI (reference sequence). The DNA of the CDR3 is TGTGCCAGCATCTTCTTCGCCGGAGCTGAAGCTTTCTTT. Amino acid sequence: CASIFFAGAEAFF.

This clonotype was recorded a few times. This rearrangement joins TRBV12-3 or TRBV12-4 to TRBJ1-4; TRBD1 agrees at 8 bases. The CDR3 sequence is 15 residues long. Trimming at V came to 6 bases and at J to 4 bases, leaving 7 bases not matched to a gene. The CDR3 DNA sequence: TGTGCCAGCAGCAGGACAGGGCTGGATAATGAAAAACTGTTTTTT. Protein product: CASSRTGLDNEKLFF.

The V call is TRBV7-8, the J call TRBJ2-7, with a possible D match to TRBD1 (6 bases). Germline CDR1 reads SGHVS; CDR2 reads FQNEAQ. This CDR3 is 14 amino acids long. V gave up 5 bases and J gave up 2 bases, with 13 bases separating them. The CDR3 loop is CASSALEGAYEQYV. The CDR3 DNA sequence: TGTGCCAGCAGCGCGCTTGAGGGGGCCTACGAGCAGTACGTC.

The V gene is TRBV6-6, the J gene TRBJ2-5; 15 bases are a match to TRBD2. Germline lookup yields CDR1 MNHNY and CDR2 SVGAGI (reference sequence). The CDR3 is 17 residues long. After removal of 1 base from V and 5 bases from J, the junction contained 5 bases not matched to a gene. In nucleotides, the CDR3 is TGTGCCAGCAGTTACTGGACTAGCGGGGGGGTCCCTGAGACCCAGTACTTC. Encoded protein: CASSYWTSGGVPETQYF.

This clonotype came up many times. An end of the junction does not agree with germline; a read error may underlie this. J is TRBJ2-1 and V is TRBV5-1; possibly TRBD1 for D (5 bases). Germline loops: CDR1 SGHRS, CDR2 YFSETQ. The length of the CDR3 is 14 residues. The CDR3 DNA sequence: TGTGCCAGCAGCTTAAGGGGCTCCTACAATGAGCAGTTCTTC. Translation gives CASSLRGSYNEQFF.

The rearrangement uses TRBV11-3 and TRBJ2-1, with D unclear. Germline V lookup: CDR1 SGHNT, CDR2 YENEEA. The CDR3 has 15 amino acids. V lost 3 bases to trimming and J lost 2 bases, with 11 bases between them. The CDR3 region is CASSFGSVTYNEQFF. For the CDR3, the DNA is TGTGCCAGCAGCTTTGGAAGCGTCACCTACAATGAGCAGTTCTTC.

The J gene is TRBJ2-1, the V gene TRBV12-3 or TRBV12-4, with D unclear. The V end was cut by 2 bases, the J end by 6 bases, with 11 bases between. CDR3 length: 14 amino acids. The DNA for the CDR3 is TGTGCCAGCAGTTTACATTTACCCTTCAATGAGCAGTTCTTC. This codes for CASSLHLPFNEQFF.

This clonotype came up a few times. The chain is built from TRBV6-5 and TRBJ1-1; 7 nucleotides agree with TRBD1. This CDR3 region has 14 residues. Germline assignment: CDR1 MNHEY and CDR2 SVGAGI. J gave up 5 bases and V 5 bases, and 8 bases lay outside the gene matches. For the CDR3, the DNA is TGTGCCAGCAGTCGGGGACAGTTGGGGACTGAAGCTTTCTTT. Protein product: CASSRGQLGTEAFF.

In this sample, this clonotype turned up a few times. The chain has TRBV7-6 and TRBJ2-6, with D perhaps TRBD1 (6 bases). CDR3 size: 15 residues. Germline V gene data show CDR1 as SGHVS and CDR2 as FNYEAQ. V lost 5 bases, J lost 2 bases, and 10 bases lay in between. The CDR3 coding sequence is TGTGCCAGCAGCCCCAACAGGGCTGGGGCCAACGTCCTGACTTTC. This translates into CASSPNRAGANVLTF. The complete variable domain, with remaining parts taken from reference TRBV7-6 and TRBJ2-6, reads GAGVSQSPRYKVTKRGQDVALRCDPISGHVSLYWYRQALGQGPEFLTYFNYEAQQDKSGLPNDRFSAERPEGSISTLTIQRTEQRDSAMYRCASSPNRAGANVLTFGAGSRLTVL.

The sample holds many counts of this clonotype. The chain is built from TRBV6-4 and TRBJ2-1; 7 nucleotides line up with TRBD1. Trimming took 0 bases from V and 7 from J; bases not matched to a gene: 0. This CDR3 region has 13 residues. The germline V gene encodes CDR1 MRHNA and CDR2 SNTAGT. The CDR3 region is CASSDSDRNEQFF. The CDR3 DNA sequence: TGTGCCAGCAGTGACTCGGACAGGAATGAGCAGTTCTTC.

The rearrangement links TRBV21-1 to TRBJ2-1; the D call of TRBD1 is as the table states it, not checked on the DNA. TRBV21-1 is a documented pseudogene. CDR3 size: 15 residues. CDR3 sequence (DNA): TGTGCCAGCAGCAAAGCCCGGGACAGGGGGCTATCTCTGTTCTTC. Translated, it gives CASSKARDRGLSLFF.

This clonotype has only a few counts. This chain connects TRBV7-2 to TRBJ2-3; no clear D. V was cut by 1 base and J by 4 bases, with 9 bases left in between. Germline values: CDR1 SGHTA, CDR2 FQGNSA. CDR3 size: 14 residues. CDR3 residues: CASSLGRYPDTQYF. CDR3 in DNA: TGTGCCAGCAGCTTAGGACGATATCCAGATACGCAGTATTTT.